This entry lists 26 T cell receptor beta chains sequenced from one sample in a study of T cell clonotyping in hematopoietic cell transplantation. Measured with immunoSEQ multiplex PCR; TCRdb has only the in-frame clones, and not every one. The sample holds about 7,100 clones, around nine tenths seen once. The time point here: recipient sample about 28 days before transplant, after cytoreduction. Sequencing used peripheral blood mononuclear cells, obtained before stem cell transplant. The origin of the receptors is a man aged 25 to 45 with acute myeloid leukemia. Some clones in this sample may be carry-over from other donors' samples.

The genes are TRBV5-1 and TRBJ1-1; D unclear. Looked up from germline, CDR1 is SGHRS and CDR2 is YFSETQ. Trimming cost V 4 bases and J 7 bases, with 14 bases left between them. CDR3 length: 13 amino acids. DNA for the CDR3: TGCGCCAGCAGCAGCCCCGGTGGCAGTGAAGCTTTCTTT. Residues: CASSSPGGSEAFF.

The count of this clone is one. This chain uses TRBV28 with TRBJ1-5; no firm D call. This CDR3 has 16 residues. Germline V gene sequence: CDR1 MDHEN, CDR2 SYDVKM. V was cut by 5 bases and J by 8 bases, with 22 bases left in between. CDR3 nucleotide sequence: TGTGCCAGCAGTCACCCCCCAAGACATACCGGGGAGCCCCAGCATTTT. Its protein product is CASSHPPRHTGEPQHF.

The gene calls are TRBV6-4 and TRBJ2-6; unclear D gene. With 6 bases removed from V and 0 bases from J, the gap between germline ends came to 18 bases. This CDR3 has 18 residues. Germline V lookup: CDR1 MRHNA, CDR2 SNTAGT. The chain's CDR3 is CASSDTLGAPSGANVLTF. CDR3 DNA sequence: TGTGCCAGCAGCGATACCCTTGGCGCACCCTCTGGGGCCAACGTCCTGACTTTC.

The chain recombines TRBV14 with TRBJ1-4; D is ambiguous. Germline V CDR1 and CDR2: SGHDN, FVKESK. V lost 5 bases to trimming and J lost 5 bases, with 15 bases between them. The CDR3 runs 15 residues. CDR3 in amino acids: CASSSAGYSNEKLFF. The CDR3 region has the DNA TGTGCCAGCAGCTCAGCGGGGTACAGCAATGAAAAACTGTTTTTT.

For the CDR3, the DNA is TGTGCCAGCAGCCAAGGCACAGGGGGAGGCGAGAATATTCAGTACTTC. This gives the protein CASSQGTGGGENIQYF. This chain joins TRBV4-2 and TRBJ2-4; 8 nucleotides align to TRBD1. The CDR3 runs to 16 residues. With V trimmed by 1 base and J by 10 bases, 12 bases remained unmatched. CDR1 is LGHNA, CDR2 YNFKEQ, per germline.

The chain has TRBV5-6 and TRBJ1-2; maybe TRBD1 (5 bases). Trimming took 4 bases from V and 4 from J, leaving 8 bases between them. The germline CDR1 and CDR2 sequences are SGHDT and YYEEEE. The CDR3 is made up of 12 amino acids. This CDR3 reads CASSPGGYGYTF. The CDR3 DNA sequence: TGTGCCAGCAGCCCCGGGGGCTATGGCTACACCTTC. The full variable domain, with the rest looked up from reference TRBV5-6 and TRBJ1-2, is DAGVTQSPTHLIKTRGQQVTLRCSPKSGHDTVSWYQQALGQGPQFIFQYYEEEERQRGNFPDRFSGHQFPNYSSELNVNALLLGDSALYLCASSPGGYGYTFGSGTRLTVV.

This clone appeared once. The chain joins TRBV10-2 to TRBJ2-7, with TRBD1 matching over 8 bases. Germline trimming cut 4 bases from V and 0 bases from J; bases unmatched to any gene: 5. Germline V CDR1 and CDR2: WSHSY, SAAADI. CDR3 size: 15 residues. The CDR3 is CASSGRDRSSYEQYF. CDR3 bases: TGCGCCAGCAGTGGCCGGGACAGGAGCTCCTACGAGCAGTACTTC.

The V and J genes are TRBV30 and TRBJ1-1, with TRBD1 identical over 8 bases. This CDR3 comprises 13 residues. The V and J ends lost 3 bases and 5 bases, in that order; junction bases with no gene match: 5. Germline V lookup: CDR1 GTSNPN, CDR2 SVGIG (reference sequence). CDR3 coding DNA: TGTGCCTGGAGCTTGACAGGGGAAACTGAAGCTTTCTTT. Protein product: CAWSLTGETEAFF.

This chain connects TRBV5-1 to TRBJ2-5; D remains unclear. Germline values: CDR1 SGHRS, CDR2 YFSETQ. The germline V and J ends were trimmed by 0 bases and 1 base, with 10 bases remaining between them. CDR3 length: 15 residues. The chain's CDR3 is CASSLAANRQETQYF. The CDR3 nucleotides read TGCGCCAGCAGCTTGGCCGCCAATCGCCAAGAGACCCAGTACTTC.

V gene TRBV2 combines with J gene TRBJ1-2, with a weak D call TRBD1 (5 bases). The V end was cut by 2 bases, the J end by 4 bases, with 20 bases between. Germline CDR1 SNHLY, CDR2 FYNNEI. This CDR3 spans 17 amino acids. DNA for the CDR3: TGTGCCAGCAGTGAAATCTTCCGGGGCCAGAAATCCTATGGCTACACCTTC. Translating gives CASSEIFRGQKSYGYTF.

The chain carries TRBV10-3 and TRBJ2-7, with D perhaps matching TRBD2 (5 bases). V lost 6 bases and J 5 bases, leaving 17 bases between the germline ends. Germline V gene data show CDR1 as ENHRY and CDR2 as SYGVKD. The CDR3 contains 14 residues. CDR3 protein: CAIRPSSGSNEQYF. For the CDR3, the DNA is TGTGCCATCAGACCATCCAGCGGTTCAAACGAGCAGTACTTC.

This chain connects TRBV4-3 to TRBJ1-2; D is ambiguous. The CDR3 is 16 amino acids. The V end lost 0 bases, the J end lost 6 bases, and 17 bases lay between the germline ends. The germline V gene encodes CDR1 LGHNA and CDR2 YSLEER. CDR3 protein: CASSQDLSAFRDGYTF. CDR3 DNA sequence: TGCGCCAGCAGCCAAGATCTCTCGGCGTTTCGGGATGGCTACACCTTC.

The CDR3 nucleotides read TGTGCCAGCAGTGAAGCGGGGGGGTGGAACGAGCAGTACTTC. Its translation is CASSEAGGWNEQYF. V usage is TRBV6-1 and J usage is TRBJ2-7, with 7 bases matching TRBD2. Germline V gene lookup returns CDR1 MNHNS and CDR2 SASEGT. The V segment lost 0 bases and the J segment 5 bases; nucleotides outside the gene matches: 4. CDR3 length: 14 residues.

This chain joins TRBV18 and TRBJ2-1; tentatively, D is TRBD2 (6 bases). Trimming stripped 0 bases from V and 3 bases from J, with 12 bases between. Germline V lookup: CDR1 KGHSH, CDR2 LQKENI. This CDR3 comprises 16 residues. CDR3 loop: CASSPPSAGGYNEQFF. CDR3 sequence (DNA): TGTGCCAGCTCACCACCCTCGGCCGGGGGCTACAATGAGCAGTTCTTC. Drawing the rest from reference TRBV18 and TRBJ2-1, the complete variable domain is NAGVMQNPRHLVRRRGQEARLRCSPMKGHSHVYWYRQLPEEGLKFMVYLQKENIIDESGMPKERFSAEFPKEGPSILRIQQVVRGDSAAYFCASSPPSAGGYNEQFFGPGTRLTVL.

The DNA for the CDR3 is TGCGGCTGGCGGAACCAAGAGACCCAGTACTTC. Translated, it gives CGWRNQETQYF. The chain recombines TRBV20-1 with TRBJ2-5; D ambiguous. This CDR3 has 11 amino acids. Germline V gene data show CDR1 as DFQATT and CDR2 as SNEGSKA (reference sequence).

V usage is TRBV4-2 and J usage is TRBJ1-1, with unresolved D. The CDR3 extends over 13 amino acids. Germline V gene sequence: CDR1 LGHNA, CDR2 YNFKEQ. V was cut by 3 bases and J by 7 bases, with 12 bases left in between. The DNA of the CDR3 is TGTGCCAGCAGCCATACCTCAGTTGGTGAAGCTTTCTTT. Protein sequence: CASSHTSVGEAFF.

By share of the sample, this clone is medium-sized. A read error may produce the germline difference seen at one junction end. V gene TRBV13 combines with J gene TRBJ1-2, with D perhaps TRBD1 (5 bases). The CDR3 loop spans 12 amino acids. Looked up from germline, CDR1 is PRHDT and CDR2 is FYEKMQ (reference sequence). This CDR3 is CASSLRQRYPYF. CDR3 bases: TGTGCCAGCAGCCTCCGACAGCGGTACCCCTACTTC. Complete variable domain (other parts from reference TRBV13 and TRBJ1-2): AAGVIQSPRHLIKEKRETATLKCYPIPRHDTVYWYQQGPGQDPQFLISFYEKMQSDKGSIPDRFSAQQFSDYHSELNMSSLELGDSALYFCASSLRQRYPYFGSGTRLTVV.

J is TRBJ1-5 and V is TRBV5-6, with 7 bases identical to TRBD1. Germline-derived CDR1 and CDR2 are SGHDT and YYEEEE. This CDR3 spans 13 amino acids. Trimming cost V 7 bases and J 5 bases; bases outside gene matches: 6. CDR3 in DNA: TGTGCCAGCGCAGGGGGTTGGGATCAGCCCCAGCATTTT. Amino acid sequence: CASAGGWDQPQHF.

The V gene is TRBV19, the J gene TRBJ1-1; D is unclear. CDR3 size: 11 residues. The germline V gene has CDR1 LNHDA and CDR2 SQIVND (reference sequence). Trimming left V 7 bases short and J 3 bases short, with 6 bases between. CDR3 nucleotide sequence: TGTGCCAGTACGTGGGACACTGAAGCTTTCTTT. Its translation is CASTWDTEAFF.

The rearrangement uses TRBV19 and TRBJ2-1; 7 nucleotides match TRBD2. Losses at the gene ends were 5 bases for V and 7 bases for J; bases not matched to a gene: 11. CDR3 length: 15 residues. Germline V gene sequence: CDR1 LNHDA, CDR2 SQIVND (reference sequence). CDR3 loop: CASSQGLGPKNEQFF. The CDR3 nucleotides are TGTGCCAGTAGTCAAGGACTAGGGCCCAAGAATGAGCAGTTCTTC.

The chain employs TRBV25-1 and TRBJ1-2; D not certain. The germline V gene has CDR1 MGHDK and CDR2 SYGVNS. The CDR3 is 11 residues long. V lost 6 bases, J lost 4 bases, and 6 bases lay in between. The CDR3 reads CASSSGYGYTF. For the CDR3, the DNA is TGTGCCAGCAGCTCTGGCTATGGCTACACCTTC.

The gene calls are TRBV2 and TRBJ2-1, with D hard to call. The CDR3 extends over 14 amino acids. Germline CDR1 and CDR2: SNHLY and FYNNEI. Trimming stripped 4 bases from V and 9 bases from J, with 16 bases between. CDR3 loop: CASSGLVLGGEQFF. Written as DNA, the CDR3 is TGTGCCAGCAGTGGGCTAGTGCTTGGTGGTGAGCAGTTCTTC.

This clone appeared once. The rearrangement links TRBV2 to TRBJ2-1, with D unresolved. Germline CDR1 is SNHLY and CDR2 is FYNNEI. V lost 3 bases to trimming and J lost 2 bases, with 11 bases between them. CDR3 length: 15 residues. CDR3 DNA: TGTGCCAGCAGTGACAGTTTAAACCCCTACAATGAGCAGTTCTTC. Its translation: CASSDSLNPYNEQFF.

The J gene is TRBJ2-5, the V gene TRBV30, with 9 bases matching TRBD2. V was clipped by 4 bases and J by 5 bases; unmatched bases: 5. CDR1 is GTSNPN and CDR2 is SVGIG in the germline V gene (reference sequence). The CDR3 spans 13 residues. The CDR3 DNA reads as TGTGCCTGGAAGGGACTAGCCCGGGAGACCCAGTACTTC. Its translation is CAWKGLARETQYF.

The chain links TRBV30 to TRBJ1-2, with D maybe TRBD1 (5 bases). This CDR3 contains 13 residues. The V end was cut by 0 bases, the J end by 3 bases, with 8 bases between. The germline V gene encodes CDR1 GTSNPN and CDR2 SVGIG (reference sequence). In DNA, the CDR3 is TGTGCCTGGAGTGTACAGGCCGACTATGGCTACACCTTC. It encodes CAWSVQADYGYTF.

The chain carries TRBV7-9 and TRBJ1-4, with D tentatively TRBD1 (6 bases). Deletions cut 1 base from V and 7 bases from J, with 13 bases between. The CDR3 is made up of 15 amino acids. Germline loops: CDR1 SEHNR, CDR2 FQNEAQ (reference sequence). CDR3 in DNA: TGTGCCAGCAGCTTAGAGGCAGGGGCGCGTGAAAAACTGTTTTTT. Amino acids: CASSLEAGAREKLFF. The complete variable domain, with remaining parts taken from reference TRBV7-9 and TRBJ1-4, reads DTGVSQNPRHKITKRGQNVTFRCDPISEHNRLYWYRQTLGQGPEFLTYFQNEAQLEKSRLLSDRFSAERPKGSFSTLEIQRTEQGDSAMYLCASSLEAGAREKLFFGSGTQLSVL.